This TCR beta chain was sequenced for a study of post-analysis software for immune sequencing data. Across the whole study: Relapsing-remitting, secondary progressive and progressive-relapsing courses of multiple sclerosis were included. The study, taken as a whole, reports: Analysis by F measure revealed that same-batch samples clustered strongly together. The normalized Chao1 diversity of multiple sclerosis patients was significantly lower than that of controls.

Sequencing libraries made from TCR beta cDNA carried unique molecular identifiers. Once about 0.95 to 10 million T cells were used, about 510,000 cDNA molecules resulted. TCRdb analysed the PCR reads with MiXCR anew, one entry per CDR3 protein. Here the sample spans roughly 600,000 distinct CDR3 sequences, around 40% being singletons. A word on this clonotype: Its specificity is unknown.

This TCR derives from a girl aged 10 to 17 with multiple sclerosis. Sequenced input: blood.

Here the CDR3 reads CASSPPWGPGDEQYF. The CDR3 DNA is TGTGCCAGCAGCCCACCTTGGGGCCCTGGGGACGAGCAGTACTTC. The chain recombines TRBV5-5 with TRBJ2-7, with TRBD1 as a possible D gene (5 bases). The CDR3 consists of 15 residues. Between the trimmed V and J ends, which lost 4 bases and 5 bases, there was a span of 19 bases. CDR1 SGHKS and CDR2 YYEKEE come from the germline V gene (reference sequence).